This TCR beta chain appears in the sequencing data of a study of T cells in Graves' hyperthyroidism and ophthalmopathy. Germline V gene lookup returns CDR1 SGHNT and CDR2 YYREEE (reference sequence). With 0 bases removed from V and 7 bases from J, the gap between germline ends came to 10 bases. The CDR3 sequence is 14 residues long. This clonotype came up many times. Amplification targeted TCR beta CDR3 regions from RNA transcripts. An initial round of RT-PCR targeting the TCR CDR3 relied on the HTBI primer set. MiXCR was run by TCRdb on the multiplex PCR reads, yielding one entry per CDR3 protein. This table has approximately 620,000 distinct CDR3 sequences, about 14% appearing once.

The sample was blood. The chain links TRBV5-4 to TRBJ2-2; D is uncertain. This sequence was found in a woman in her twenties or thirties with Graves' hyperthyroidism that later progressed to Graves' ophthalmopathy. The CDR3 nucleotides are TGTGCCAGCAGCTTGGGGGTAGAAGGCGGGGAGCTGTTTTTT. It translates to CASSLGVEGGELFF. The full variable domain, its missing parts supplied by reference TRBV5-4 and TRBJ2-2, is ETGVTQSPTHLIKTRGQQVTLRCSSQSGHNTVSWYQQALGQGPQFIFQYYREEENGRGNFPPRFSGLQFPNYSSELNVNALELDDSALYLCASSLGVEGGELFFGEGSRLTVL.